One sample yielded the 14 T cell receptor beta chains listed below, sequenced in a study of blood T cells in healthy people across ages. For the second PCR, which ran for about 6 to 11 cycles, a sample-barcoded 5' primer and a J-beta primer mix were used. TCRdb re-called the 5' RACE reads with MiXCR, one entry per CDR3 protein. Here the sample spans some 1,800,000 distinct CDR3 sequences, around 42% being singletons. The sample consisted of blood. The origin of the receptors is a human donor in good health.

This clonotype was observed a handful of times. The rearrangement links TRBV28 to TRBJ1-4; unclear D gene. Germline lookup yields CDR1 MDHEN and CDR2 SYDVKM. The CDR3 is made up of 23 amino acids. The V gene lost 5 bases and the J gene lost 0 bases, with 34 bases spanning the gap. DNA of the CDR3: TGTGCCAGCAGTCCGTACCACGGGCCAAAAAGACGACCCCGGTCTACAACTAATGAAAAACTGTTTTTT. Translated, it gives CASSPYHGPKRRPRSTTNEKLFF.

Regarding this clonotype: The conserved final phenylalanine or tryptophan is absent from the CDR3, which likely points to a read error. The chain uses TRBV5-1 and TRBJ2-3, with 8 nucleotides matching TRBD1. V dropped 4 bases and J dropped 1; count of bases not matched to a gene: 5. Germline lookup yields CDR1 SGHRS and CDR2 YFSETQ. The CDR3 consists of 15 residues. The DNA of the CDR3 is TGCGCCAGCAGCGACCAGGGGGCTGGCACAGATACGCAGTATGTT. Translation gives CASSDQGAGTDTQYV.

The CDR3 protein is CASSDGTGVSKNIQYF. The CDR3 DNA sequence: TGCGCCAGCAGCGACGGGACAGGGGTATCCAAAAACATTCAGTACTTC. The chain is built from TRBV5-1 and TRBJ2-4; TRBD1 matches at 10 bases. The CDR3 extends over 16 amino acids. CDR1 is SGHRS and CDR2 is YFSETQ in the germline V gene. Losses at the gene ends were 4 bases for V and 2 bases for J; bases not matched to a gene: 6. The full variable domain, its missing parts supplied by reference TRBV5-1 and TRBJ2-4, is KAGVTQTPRYLIKTRGQQVTLSCSPISGHRSVSWYQQTPGQGLQFLFEYFSETQRNKGNFPGRFSGRQFSNSRSEMNVSTLELGDSALYLCASSDGTGVSKNIQYFGAGTRLSVL.

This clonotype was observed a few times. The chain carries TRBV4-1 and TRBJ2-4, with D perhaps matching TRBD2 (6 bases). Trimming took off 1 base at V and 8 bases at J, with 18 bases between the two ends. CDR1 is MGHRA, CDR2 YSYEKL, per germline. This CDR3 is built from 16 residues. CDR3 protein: CASSQVPGGEEDIQYF. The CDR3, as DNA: TGCGCCAGCAGCCAAGTGCCGGGCGGGGAGGAGGACATTCAGTACTTC.

The CDR3 coding sequence is TGTGCCAGCAGCACCCGGACAGGCCCACCGACCTACAATGAGCAGTTCTTC. As protein: CASSTRTGPPTYNEQFF. The chain combines TRBV7-6 with TRBJ2-1; 7 bases line up with TRBD1. V shed 5 bases and J 2 bases; nucleotides not matched to a gene: 12. Germline loops: CDR1 SGHVS, CDR2 FNYEAQ. There are 17 residues in the CDR3.

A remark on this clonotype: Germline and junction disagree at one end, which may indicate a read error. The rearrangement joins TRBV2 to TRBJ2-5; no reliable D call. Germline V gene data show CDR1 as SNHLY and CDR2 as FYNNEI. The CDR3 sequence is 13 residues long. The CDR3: CASSDYGKEPQYF. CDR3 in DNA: TGTGCCAGCAGTGACTATGGAAAAGAGCCCCAGTACTTC.

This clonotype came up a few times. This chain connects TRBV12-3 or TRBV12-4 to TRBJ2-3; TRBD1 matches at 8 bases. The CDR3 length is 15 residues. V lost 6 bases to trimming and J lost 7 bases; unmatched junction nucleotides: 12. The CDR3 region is CASSLGGTGFYTQYF. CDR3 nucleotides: TGTGCCAGCAGCCTAGGGGGGACAGGCTTTTATACGCAGTATTTT.

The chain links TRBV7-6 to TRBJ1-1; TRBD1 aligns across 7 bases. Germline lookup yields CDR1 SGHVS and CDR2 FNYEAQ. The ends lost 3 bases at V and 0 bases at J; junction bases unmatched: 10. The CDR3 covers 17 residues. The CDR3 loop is CASSFDLGQPMNTEAFF. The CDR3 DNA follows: TGTGCCAGCAGCTTTGATCTGGGACAGCCCATGAACACTGAAGCTTTCTTT. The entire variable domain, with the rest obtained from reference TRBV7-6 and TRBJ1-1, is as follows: GAGVSQSPRYKVTKRGQDVALRCDPISGHVSLYWYRQALGQGPEFLTYFNYEAQQDKSGLPNDRFSAERPEGSISTLTIQRTEQRDSAMYRCASSFDLGQPMNTEAFFGQGTRLTVV.

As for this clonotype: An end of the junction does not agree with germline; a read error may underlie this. The CDR3 DNA follows: TGTGCCAGCAGGCGCAGCCAAGAGGCCCAGTACTTC. The encoded protein is CASRRSQEAQYF. The genes are TRBV12-3 or TRBV12-4 and TRBJ2-5; no definite D call. The CDR3 totals 12 residues.

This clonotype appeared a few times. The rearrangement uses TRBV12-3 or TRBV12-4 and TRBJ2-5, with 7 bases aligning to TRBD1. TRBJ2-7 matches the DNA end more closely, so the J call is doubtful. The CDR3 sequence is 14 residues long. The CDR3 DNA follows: TGTGCCAGCAGCCCAGACAGGGTTCCCTACGAGCAGTACTTC. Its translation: CASSPDRVPYEQYF.

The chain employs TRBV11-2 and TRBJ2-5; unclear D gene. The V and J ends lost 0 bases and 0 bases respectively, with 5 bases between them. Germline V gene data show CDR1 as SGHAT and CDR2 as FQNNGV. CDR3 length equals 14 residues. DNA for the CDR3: TGTGCCAGCAGCTTAGATCAGAACCAAGAGACCCAGTACTTC. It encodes CASSLDQNQETQYF.

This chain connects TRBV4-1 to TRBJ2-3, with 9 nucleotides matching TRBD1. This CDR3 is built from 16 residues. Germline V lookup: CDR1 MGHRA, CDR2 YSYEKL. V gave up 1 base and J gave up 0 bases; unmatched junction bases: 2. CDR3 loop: CASSQGTGASTDTQYF. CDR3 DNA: TGCGCCAGCAGCCAAGGGACAGGGGCTAGCACAGATACGCAGTATTTT.

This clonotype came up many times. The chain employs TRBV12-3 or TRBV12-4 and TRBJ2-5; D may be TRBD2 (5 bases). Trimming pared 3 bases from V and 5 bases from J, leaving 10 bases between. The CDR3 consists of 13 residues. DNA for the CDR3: TGTGCCAGCAGTTTGGCTAGCTGGGAGACCCAGTACTTC. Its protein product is CASSLASWETQYF.

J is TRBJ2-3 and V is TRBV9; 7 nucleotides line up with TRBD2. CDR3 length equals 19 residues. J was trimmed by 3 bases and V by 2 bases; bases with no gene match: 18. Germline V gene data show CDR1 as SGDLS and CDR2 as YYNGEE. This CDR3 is CASSVSTQTVGGRTDTQYF. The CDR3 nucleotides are TGTGCCAGCAGCGTGAGTACACAAACCGTGGGCGGGAGAACAGATACGCAGTATTTT.